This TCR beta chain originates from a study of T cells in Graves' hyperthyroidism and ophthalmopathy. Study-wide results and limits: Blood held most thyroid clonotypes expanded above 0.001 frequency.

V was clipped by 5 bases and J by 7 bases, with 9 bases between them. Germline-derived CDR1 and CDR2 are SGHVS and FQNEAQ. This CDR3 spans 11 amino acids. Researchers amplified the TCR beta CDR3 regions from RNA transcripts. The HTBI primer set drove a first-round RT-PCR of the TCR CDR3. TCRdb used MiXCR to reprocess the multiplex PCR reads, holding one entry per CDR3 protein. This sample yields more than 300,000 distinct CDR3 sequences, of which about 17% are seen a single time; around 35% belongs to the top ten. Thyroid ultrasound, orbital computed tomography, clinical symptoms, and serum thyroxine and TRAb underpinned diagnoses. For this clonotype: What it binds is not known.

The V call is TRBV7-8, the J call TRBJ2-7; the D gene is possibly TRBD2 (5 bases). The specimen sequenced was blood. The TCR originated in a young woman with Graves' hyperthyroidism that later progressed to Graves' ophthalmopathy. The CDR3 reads CASSLSGEQYF. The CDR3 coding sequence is TGTGCCAGCAGCCTATCGGGGGAGCAGTACTTC.